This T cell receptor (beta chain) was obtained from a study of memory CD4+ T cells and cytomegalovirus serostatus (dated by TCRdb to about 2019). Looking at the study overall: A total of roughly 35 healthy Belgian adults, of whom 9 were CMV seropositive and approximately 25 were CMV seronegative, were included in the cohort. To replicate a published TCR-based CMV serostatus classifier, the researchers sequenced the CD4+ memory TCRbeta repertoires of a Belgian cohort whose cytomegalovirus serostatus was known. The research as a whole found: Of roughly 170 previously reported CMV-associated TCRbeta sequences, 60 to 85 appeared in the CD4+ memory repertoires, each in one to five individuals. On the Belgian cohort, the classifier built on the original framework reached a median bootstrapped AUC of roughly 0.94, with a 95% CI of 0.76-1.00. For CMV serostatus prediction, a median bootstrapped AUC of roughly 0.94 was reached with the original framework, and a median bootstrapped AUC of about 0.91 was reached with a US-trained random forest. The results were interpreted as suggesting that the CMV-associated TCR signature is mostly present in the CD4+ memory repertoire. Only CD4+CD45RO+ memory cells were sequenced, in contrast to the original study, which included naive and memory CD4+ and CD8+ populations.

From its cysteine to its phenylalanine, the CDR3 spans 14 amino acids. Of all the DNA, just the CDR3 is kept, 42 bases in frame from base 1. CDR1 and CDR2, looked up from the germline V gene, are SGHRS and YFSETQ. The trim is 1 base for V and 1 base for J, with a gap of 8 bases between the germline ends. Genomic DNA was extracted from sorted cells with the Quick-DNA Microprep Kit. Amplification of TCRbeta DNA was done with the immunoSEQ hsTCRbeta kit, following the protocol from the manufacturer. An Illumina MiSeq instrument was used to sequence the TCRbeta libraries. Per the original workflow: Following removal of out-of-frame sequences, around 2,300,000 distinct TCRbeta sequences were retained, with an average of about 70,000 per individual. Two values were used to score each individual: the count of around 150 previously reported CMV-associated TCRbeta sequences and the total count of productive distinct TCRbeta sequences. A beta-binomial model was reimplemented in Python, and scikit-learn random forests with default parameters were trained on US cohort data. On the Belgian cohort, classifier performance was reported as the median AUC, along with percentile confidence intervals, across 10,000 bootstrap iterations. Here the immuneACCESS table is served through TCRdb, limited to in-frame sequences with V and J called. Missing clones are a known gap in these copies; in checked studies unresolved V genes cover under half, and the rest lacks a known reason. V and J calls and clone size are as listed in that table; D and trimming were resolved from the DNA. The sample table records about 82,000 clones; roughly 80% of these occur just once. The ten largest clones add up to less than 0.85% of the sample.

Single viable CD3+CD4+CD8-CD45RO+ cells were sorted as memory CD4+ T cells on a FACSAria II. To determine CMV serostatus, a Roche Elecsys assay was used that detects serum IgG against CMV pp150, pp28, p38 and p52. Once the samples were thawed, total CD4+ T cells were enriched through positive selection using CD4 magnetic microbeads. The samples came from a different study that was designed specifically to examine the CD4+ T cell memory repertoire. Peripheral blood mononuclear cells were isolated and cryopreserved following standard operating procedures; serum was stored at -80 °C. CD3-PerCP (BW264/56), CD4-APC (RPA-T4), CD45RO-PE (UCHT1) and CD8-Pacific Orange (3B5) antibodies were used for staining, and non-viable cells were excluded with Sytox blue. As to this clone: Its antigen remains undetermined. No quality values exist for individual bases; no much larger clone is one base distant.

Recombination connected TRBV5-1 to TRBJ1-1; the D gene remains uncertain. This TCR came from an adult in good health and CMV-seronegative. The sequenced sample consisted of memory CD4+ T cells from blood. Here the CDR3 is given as CASSLTGRNTEAFF. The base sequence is TGCGCCAGCAGCTTGACGGGAAGGAACACTGAAGCTTTCTTT.